This is a list of T cell receptor beta chains from one sample in a study of cytomegalovirus exposure and HLA in healthy donors. This table comes from immunoSEQ multiplex PCR, and its TCRdb copy is limited to in-frame clones, with some not included. The listing records 45,000 to 55,000 clones. The sequenced sample was PBMCs. The receptors derive from a man aged 35 to 55 in good health and CMV-seropositive. Both conserved end residues are part of each CDR3. The D gene is left open where the match is weak.

d_gene,j_gene,v_gene,CDR3aa,CDR3nt
-,TRBJ2-7,TRBV5-1,CASSLSGGGHEQYF,TGCGCCAGCAGCTTGAGTGGTGGGGGCCACGAGCAGTACTTC
TRBD1,TRBJ2-7,TRBV19,CASSKAGGEHEQYF,TGTGCCAGTAGTAAGGCAGGGGGAGAACACGAGCAGTACTTC
-,TRBJ1-5,TRBV10-2,CASSERRGQPQHF,TGCGCCAGCAGTGAGAGGAGGGGCCAGCCCCAGCATTTT
TRBD2,TRBJ2-3,TRBV9,CASSVGIAGPSADTQYF,TGTGCCAGCAGCGTAGGGATAGCGGGGCCTAGCGCAGATACGCAGTATTTT
-,TRBJ1-3,TRBV28,CASSLFGLGNTIYF,TGTGCCAGCAGTTTATTTGGGCTGGGAAACACCATATATTTT
TRBD1,TRBJ2-1,TRBV28,CASSSPGQGSYNEQFF,TGTGCCAGCAGTTCCCCTGGACAGGGCTCCTACAATGAGCAGTTCTTC
-,TRBJ2-2,TRBV4-3,CASSHGLNTGELFF,TGCGCCAGCAGCCACGGACTCAACACCGGGGAGCTGTTTTTT
-,TRBJ1-4,TRBV28,CASSLGGAGVEKLFF,TGTGCCAGCAGTTTGGGGGGGGCCGGAGTCGAAAAACTGTTTTTT
TRBD2,TRBJ2-5,TRBV7-2,CASSLGTSGGQQETQYF,TGTGCCAGCAGCTTAGGGACTAGCGGGGGGCAACAAGAGACCCAGTACTTC
-,TRBJ2-5,TRBV1,CTSDRGLETQYF,TGCACCAGCGACAGGGGCCTAGAGACCCAGTACTTC
-,TRBJ2-3,TRBV6-1,CATTDLHKGTDTQYF,TGTGCCACCACGGACTTGCACAAAGGCACAGATACGCAGTATTTT
-,TRBJ1-5,TRBV7-6,CASSRPATGHQPQHF,TGTGCCAGCAGCCGTCCAGCGACAGGCCATCAGCCCCAGCATTTT
-,TRBJ2-7,TRBV29-1,CSVEGQEGLEQYF,TGCAGCGTTGAAGGGCAGGAGGGACTCGAGCAGTACTTC
TRBD1,TRBJ2-5,TRBV9,CASSVGQGVHETQYF,TGTGCCAGCAGCGTGGGGCAGGGGGTGCACGAGACCCAGTACTTC
-,TRBJ1-2,TRBV10-3,CAISEAQESYGYTF,TGTGCCATCAGTGAGGCACAGGAGTCCTATGGCTACACCTTC
TRBD1,TRBJ1-3,TRBV19,CASSGSGQGNTIYF,TGTGCCAGTAGTGGAAGCGGACAGGGGAACACCATATATTTT
TRBD1,TRBJ2-1,TRBV19,CASSKNSQGVEQFF,TGTGCCAGTAGTAAAAATAGCCAGGGGGTTGAGCAGTTCTTC
-,TRBJ2-7,TRBV6-5,CASGHEDSYEQYF,TGTGCCAGCGGACACGAGGATAGCTACGAGCAGTACTTC
TRBD1,TRBJ1-2,TRBV10-2,CASSEPGQPSNYGYTF,TGCGCCAGCAGTGAGCCGGGACAGCCTTCTAACTATGGCTACACCTTC
TRBD1,TRBJ2-7,TRBV29-1,CSVSSGTGSSEQYF,TGCAGCGTCTCATCCGGGACAGGCAGCTCCGAGCAGTACTTC
TRBD1,TRBJ1-4,TRBV28,CASSLQGATNEKLFF,TGTGCCAGCAGTTTACAGGGGGCAACTAATGAAAAACTGTTTTTT
TRBD2,TRBJ2-5,TRBV9,CASSGGGEQETQYF,TGTGCCAGCAGCGGGGGAGGGGAACAAGAGACCCAGTACTTC
-,TRBJ2-7,TRBV5-1,CASSLYEGDGPYEQYF,TGCGCCAGCAGCCTCTACGAGGGGGACGGCCCCTACGAGCAGTACTTC
TRBD1,TRBJ1-4,TRBV5-1,CASSIGQDSLGKLFF,TGCGCCAGCAGCATTGGACAGGATTCCTTGGGGAAACTGTTTTTT
-,TRBJ1-5,TRBV20-1,CSAAGGQPQHF,TGCAGTGCCGCGGGGGGTCAGCCCCAGCATTTT
-,TRBJ1-1,TRBV5-6,CASSLEGRGEAFF,TGTGCCAGCAGCTTGGAGGGTAGAGGGGAAGCTTTCTTT
TRBD2,TRBJ2-5,TRBV15,CATSSRTRGLETQYF,TGTGCCACCAGCAGCCGGACTAGGGGACTGGAGACCCAGTACTTC
-,TRBJ2-1,TRBV28,CASSQLSFDEQFF,TGTGCCAGCAGTCAACTGAGTTTCGATGAGCAGTTCTTC
TRBD1,TRBJ1-5,TRBV6-5,CASSTGQGMGQPQHF,TGTGCCAGCAGCACCGGACAGGGGATGGGTCAGCCCCAGCATTTT
-,TRBJ2-1,TRBV19,CASKIGGTEQFF,TGTGCCAGTAAGATCGGAGGGACTGAGCAGTTCTTC
TRBD1,TRBJ1-1,TRBV15,CATSGFTGGSTEAFF,TGTGCCACCAGCGGATTTACAGGGGGGAGCACTGAAGCTTTCTTT
-,TRBJ2-3,TRBV9,CASSETTTSTDTQYF,TGTGCCAGCAGTGAGACTACAACTAGCACAGATACGCAGTATTTT
-,TRBJ1-5,TRBV28,CASSFGQGNQPQHF,TGTGCCAGCAGTTTCGGGCAGGGGAATCAGCCCCAGCATTTT
TRBD1,TRBJ1-5,TRBV9,CASSRQTGGGEPQHF,TGTGCCAGCAGCCGTCAAACAGGGGGCGGGGAGCCCCAGCATTTT
-,TRBJ1-5,TRBV25-1,CASSGVGDQPQHF,TGTGCCAGCAGTGGAGTCGGGGATCAGCCCCAGCATTTT
TRBD2,TRBJ2-4,TRBV6-6,CASLRGAHRAKNIQYF,TGTGCCAGCTTGCGGGGGGCTCATCGGGCCAAAAACATTCAGTACTTC
-,TRBJ2-1,TRBV6-6,CASSFYSYNEQFF,TGTGCCAGCTCTTTCTACTCCTACAATGAGCAGTTCTTC
-,TRBJ2-1,TRBV21-1,CASSKVGTRTSGGPQFF,TGTGCCAGCAGCAAAGTAGGCACCAGGACTAGCGGGGGGCCGCAGTTCTTC
-,TRBJ1-1,TRBV9,CASSSQGREEAFF,TGTGCCAGCAGCTCACAGGGACGGGAGGAGGCTTTCTTT
TRBD1,TRBJ2-1,TRBV5-4,CASSFLGQGADEQFF,TGTGCCAGCAGCTTTCTCGGACAGGGGGCGGATGAGCAGTTCTTC
-,TRBJ1-5,TRBV27,CASSLQGFTSNQPQHF,TGTGCCAGCAGTTTACAGGGGTTTACGAGCAATCAGCCCCAGCATTTT